This entry describes one TCR beta chain. Its antigen is currently unknown. The germline V gene encodes CDR1 MGHRA and CDR2 YSYEKL. This CDR3 region has 16 residues. Trimming removed 7 bases from V and 5 bases from J; junction bases left unmatched: 8. Next came a second PCR, run for about 7 to 12 cycles, which used a sample-barcoded 5' primer along with a J-beta primer mix. TCRdb re-derived calls from the 5' RACE reads in MiXCR, one entry per CDR3 protein. The data hold roughly 800,000 distinct CDR3 sequences, with 25% observed a single time. This record comes from a study of blood T cells in healthy people across ages. Study outcomes and limitations: Long-lived and aged donors differed, with more naive CD4+ cells and higher diversity in the long-lived. Correlation between TCR beta diversity and naive T cell percentage was strong.

These sequences were also reported in another study, on T cells of mothers and their children. This second report adds: Across the analysis, no persistent microchimeric T cell clones were detected.

The receptor was derived from a boy between 5 and 17 years old in good health. The sequencing sample was made of blood. The chain uses TRBV4-1 and TRBJ2-5, with 15 nucleotides matching TRBD2. CDR3 sequence reads: CASTTGLAGGRETQYF. The CDR3, as DNA: TGCGCCAGCACCACCGGACTAGCGGGAGGGAGGGAGACCCAGTACTTC.